The 9 T cell receptor beta chains reported below all come from one sample, sequenced in a study of cytomegalovirus exposure and HLA in healthy donors. This PCR relied on a set of 60 Vbeta primers and 13 Jbeta primers. Method: immunoSEQ multiplex PCR; TCRdb's copy keeps in-frame clones and lacks some. The sample has 150,000 to 250,000 clones, approximately 85% seen once. The sequenced sample was PBMCs. These receptors all stem from a woman in her 50s in good health and CMV-seropositive.

The rearrangement links TRBV6-1 to TRBJ2-1; maybe TRBD2 (7 bases). V was shortened by 1 base and J by 0 bases, with 16 bases between the two germline ends. The CDR3 has 18 amino acids. Germline V lookup: CDR1 MNHNS, CDR2 SASEGT. The CDR3 DNA sequence: TGTGCCAGCAGTGAAGGCTTTGGGGGGGCCAGCTCCTACAATGAGCAGTTCTTC. Translating it yields CASSEGFGGASSYNEQFF.

The V and J genes are TRBV2 and TRBJ1-4, with D possibly matching TRBD1 (5 bases). V lost 10 bases to trimming and J lost 4 bases, with 16 bases between them. The CDR3 length is 14 residues. Germline assignment: CDR1 SNHLY and CDR2 FYNNEI. CDR3 loop: CATGGDRGNEKLFF. In nucleotides, the CDR3 is TGTGCCACCGGGGGGGACCGCGGTAATGAAAAACTGTTTTTT.

The chain combines TRBV5-5 with TRBJ1-1; TRBD1 aligns across 7 bases. Germline V gene sequence: CDR1 SGHKS, CDR2 YYEKEE (reference sequence). The CDR3 has 16 residues. V gave up 4 bases and J gave up 2 bases; unmatched junction bases: 11. In DNA, the CDR3 is TGTGCCAGCAGCGCTACCCCGGGACAGAAAAACACTGAAGCTTTCTTT. This translates into CASSATPGQKNTEAFF.

This clone has just one count. The rearrangement uses TRBV2 and TRBJ2-3; D possibly corresponds to TRBD2 (5 bases). V was trimmed by 1 base and J by 1 base, leaving 9 bases between them. Germline CDR1 SNHLY, CDR2 FYNNEI. This CDR3 comprises 15 residues. CDR3 sequence reads: CASSEGLEGTDTQYF. The CDR3 DNA reads as TGTGCCAGCAGTGAAGGACTGGAGGGCACAGATACGCAGTATTTT.

The V call is TRBV10-1, the J call TRBJ2-7; 8 bases are a match to TRBD1. Trimming cost V 3 bases and J 3 bases; bases outside gene matches: 4. Germline V gives CDR1 WNHNN, CDR2 SYGVQD (reference sequence). This CDR3 contains 14 residues. CDR3 amino acids: CASSEDRGGYEQYF. Here the CDR3 DNA reads TGCGCCAGCAGTGAAGACAGGGGTGGCTACGAGCAGTACTTC.

The rearrangement joins TRBV2 to TRBJ1-5, with unresolved D. Trimming took 6 bases from V and 0 from J, leaving 15 bases between them. This CDR3 is 16 amino acids long. Germline CDR1 and CDR2: SNHLY and FYNNEI. CDR3 in DNA: TGTGCCAGCAGAGACGCGACACCCTATAGCAATCAGCCCCAGCATTTT. This sequence encodes CASRDATPYSNQPQHF.

J is TRBJ2-5 and V is TRBV4-1; 13 bases map to TRBD2. Germline values: CDR1 MGHRA, CDR2 YSYEKL. Losses at the gene ends were 0 bases for V and 2 bases for J; bases not matched to a gene: 9. This CDR3 is built from 19 residues. CDR3: CASSQDSLTSGGLQETQYF. In nucleotides, the CDR3 is TGCGCCAGCAGCCAAGACTCGCTGACTAGCGGGGGGCTGCAAGAGACCCAGTACTTC.

The chain uses TRBV28 and TRBJ2-6; no clear D gene. The germline V and J ends were trimmed by 2 bases and 0 bases, with 5 bases remaining between them. Germline V lookup: CDR1 MDHEN, CDR2 SYDVKM. There are 15 residues in the CDR3. Here the CDR3 DNA reads TGTGCCAGCAGTTTAGTCGGCTCTGGGGCCAACGTCCTGACTTTC. It encodes CASSLVGSGANVLTF.

V and J are TRBV6-6 and TRBJ2-1, with a possible D match to TRBD1 (6 bases). The CDR3 loop spans 12 amino acids. The V end lost 6 bases, the J end lost 7 bases, and 10 bases lay between the germline ends. Looked up from germline, CDR1 is MNHNY and CDR2 is SVGAGI (reference sequence). CDR3 residues: CASSEGENEQFF. Written as DNA, the CDR3 is TGTGCCAGCAGCGAGGGGGAGAATGAGCAGTTCTTC.